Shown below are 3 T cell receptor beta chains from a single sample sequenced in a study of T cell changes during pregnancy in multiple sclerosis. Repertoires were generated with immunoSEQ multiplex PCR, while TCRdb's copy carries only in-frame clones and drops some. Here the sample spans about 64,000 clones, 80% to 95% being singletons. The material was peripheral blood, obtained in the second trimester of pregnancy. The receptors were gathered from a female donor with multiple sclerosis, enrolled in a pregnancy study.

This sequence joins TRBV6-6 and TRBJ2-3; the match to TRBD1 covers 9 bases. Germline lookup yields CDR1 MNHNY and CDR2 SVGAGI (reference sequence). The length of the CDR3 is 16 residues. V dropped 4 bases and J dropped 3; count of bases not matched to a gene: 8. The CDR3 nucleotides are TGTGCCAGCAGTTGGTTCCGGGACAGGGTAACAGATACGCAGTATTTT. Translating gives CASSWFRDRVTDTQYF.

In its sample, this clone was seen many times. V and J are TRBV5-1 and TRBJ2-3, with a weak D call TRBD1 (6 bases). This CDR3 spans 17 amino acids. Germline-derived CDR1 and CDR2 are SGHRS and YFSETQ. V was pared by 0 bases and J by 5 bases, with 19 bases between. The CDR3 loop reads CASSLGGQLFNRDTQYF. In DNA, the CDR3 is TGCGCCAGCAGCTTGGGAGGACAGCTTTTCAACCGAGATACGCAGTATTTT.

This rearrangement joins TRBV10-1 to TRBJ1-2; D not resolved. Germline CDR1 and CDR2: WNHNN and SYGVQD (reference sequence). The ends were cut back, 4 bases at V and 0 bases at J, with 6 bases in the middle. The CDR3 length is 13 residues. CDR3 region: CASSAAANYGYTF. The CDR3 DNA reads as TGCGCCAGCAGTGCCGCAGCTAACTATGGCTACACCTTC.